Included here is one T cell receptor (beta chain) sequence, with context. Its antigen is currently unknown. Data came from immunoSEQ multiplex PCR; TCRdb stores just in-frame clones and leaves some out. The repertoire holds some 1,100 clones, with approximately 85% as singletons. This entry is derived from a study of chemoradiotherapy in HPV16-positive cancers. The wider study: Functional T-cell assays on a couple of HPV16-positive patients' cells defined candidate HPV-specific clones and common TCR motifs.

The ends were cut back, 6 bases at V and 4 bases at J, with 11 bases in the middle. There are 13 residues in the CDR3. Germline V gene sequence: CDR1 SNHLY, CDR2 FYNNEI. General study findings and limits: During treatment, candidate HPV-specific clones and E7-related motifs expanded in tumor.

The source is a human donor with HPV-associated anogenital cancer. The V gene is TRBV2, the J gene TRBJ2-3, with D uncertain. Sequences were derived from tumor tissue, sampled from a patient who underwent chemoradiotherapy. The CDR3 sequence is CASRVSKADTQYF. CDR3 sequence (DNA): TGTGCCAGCAGAGTTTCAAAGGCAGATACGCAGTATTTT.